The T cell receptor (beta chain) under discussion was sequenced for a study of blood T cell repertoires in COVID-19. Study in general: The United States, Italy and Spain were the sources of the acute and convalescent COVID-19 samples. T cells, B-cell-depleted T cells, or PBMCs provided the cDNA or gDNA that served as material.

V was pared by 4 bases and J by 0 bases, with 9 bases between. Germline V gene lookup returns CDR1 LNHDA and CDR2 SQIVND (reference sequence). The CDR3 is 14 amino acids. The authors' processing: Reference gene primers were amplified, and this amplification served to estimate nucleated cell counts. TCRdb keeps only in-frame clones here, not all; method: immunoSEQ multiplex PCR. That table furnishes V, J and clone size, whereas the DNA furnished D and trimming. The table shows around 140,000 clones, with more than 75% occurring only once. This TCR derives from a man in his forties or fifties with active COVID-19. V and J are TRBV19 and TRBJ1-1; TRBD1 might be the D (5 bases). Input material: peripheral blood. This CDR3 reads CASSTRVLNTEAFF. The CDR3 region has the DNA TGTGCCAGTAGTACCAGGGTTCTGAACACTGAAGCTTTCTTT.